The next 8 T cell receptor beta chains were all read from a single sample in a study of post-analysis software for immune sequencing data. Whole-study results and caveats: A few TRBV segments (TRBV5-6, TRBV5-1 and TRBV20-1 among them) occurred more frequently in patients than in controls.

These receptors are not linked to any known antigen. Unique molecular identifiers were built into the TCR beta cDNA libraries. Via MiXCR, TCRdb re-called the PCR reads, giving one row per CDR3 protein. Of about 620,000 distinct CDR3 sequences listed, around 47% are singletons. Sequencing input: blood. The receptors shown here come from a girl aged 5 to 17 with multiple sclerosis.

V and J are TRBV4-1 and TRBJ2-7, with D uncertain. The CDR3 length is 15 residues. Germline assignment: CDR1 MGHRA and CDR2 YSYEKL. The V end lost 0 bases, the J end lost 2 bases, and 11 bases lay between the germline ends. In DNA form, the CDR3 reads TGCGCCAGCAGCCAAGAAGGTAAAGGAGCCTACGAGCAGTACTTC. This sequence encodes CASSQEGKGAYEQYF.

The chain employs TRBV29-1 and TRBJ2-3, with D perhaps TRBD2 (5 bases). The CDR3 is 14 amino acids. Germline-derived CDR1 and CDR2 are SQVTM and ANQGSEA. The germline V and J ends were trimmed by 2 bases and 1 base, with 10 bases remaining between them. CDR3: CSVEQTRGTDTQYF. CDR3 bases: TGCAGCGTTGAACAAACTAGGGGCACAGATACGCAGTATTTT.

The J gene is TRBJ1-2, the V gene TRBV6-5, with D possibly matching TRBD1 (5 bases). V lost 4 bases and J 4 bases, leaving 19 bases between the germline ends. CDR1 is MNHEY, CDR2 SVGAGI, per germline. The CDR3 totals 16 residues. As DNA, the CDR3 is TGTGCCAGCAGTTCCAGAGGGGAGCTATCACCCTATGGCTACACCTTC. This sequence encodes CASSSRGELSPYGYTF.

The chain is built from TRBV5-1 and TRBJ1-2; TRBD1 matches 8 bases. V lost 7 bases, J lost 3 bases, and 8 bases stayed unmatched. The germline V gene has CDR1 SGHRS and CDR2 YFSETQ. The CDR3 contains 14 residues. CDR3 nucleotide sequence: TGCGCCAGCGGGGGACAGGAACCCGACTATGGCTACACCTTC. Protein sequence: CASGGQEPDYGYTF. Filled out from reference TRBV5-1 and TRBJ1-2, the complete variable domain reads KAGVTQTPRYLIKTRGQQVTLSCSPISGHRSVSWYQQTPGQGLQFLFEYFSETQRNKGNFPGRFSGRQFSNSRSEMNVSTLELGDSALYLCASGGQEPDYGYTFGSGTRLTVV.

This sequence joins TRBV7-9 and TRBJ1-1; D is ambiguous. Germline-derived CDR1 and CDR2 are SEHNR and FQNEAQ (reference sequence). V was shortened by 5 bases and J by 2 bases, with 12 bases between the two germline ends. This CDR3 region has 14 residues. As DNA, the CDR3 is TGTGCCAGCAGCCCCCGCTCCGGTAACACTGAAGCTTTCTTT. Translated: CASSPRSGNTEAFF. The entire variable domain, with the rest obtained from reference TRBV7-9 and TRBJ1-1, is as follows: DTGVSQNPRHKITKRGQNVTFRCDPISEHNRLYWYRQTLGQGPEFLTYFQNEAQLEKSRLLSDRFSAERPKGSFSTLEIQRTEQGDSAMYLCASSPRSGNTEAFFGQGTRLTVV.

The V call is TRBV6-6, the J call TRBJ1-4, with unresolved D. The germline CDR1 and CDR2 sequences are MNHNY and SVGAGI (reference sequence). This CDR3 is 14 amino acids long. V dropped 0 bases and J dropped 8 bases, with 10 bases sitting between them. CDR3 region: CASSYSSLREKLFF. The CDR3 bases are TGTGCCAGCAGTTACTCGTCCCTGAGGGAAAAACTGTTTTTT.

The chain is built from TRBV29-1 and TRBJ1-1; maybe TRBD1 (5 bases). Trimming stripped 3 bases from V and 2 bases from J, with 10 bases between. CDR1 SQVTM and CDR2 ANQGSEA come from the germline V gene. CDR3 length: 13 residues. Here the CDR3 reads CSVETVLNTEAFF. The CDR3 nucleotides read TGCAGCGTTGAGACAGTCTTAAACACTGAAGCTTTCTTT.

This chain links TRBV12-3 or TRBV12-4 with TRBJ1-6, with D maybe TRBD1 (5 bases). V was trimmed by 4 bases and J by 7 bases, leaving 14 bases between them. There are 15 residues in the CDR3. The CDR3 nucleotides read TGTGCCAGCAGTTCCGGACACCTATCGAATTCACCCCTCCACTTT. It codes for CASSSGHLSNSPLHF.